Detailed here is one T cell receptor (beta chain). Its antigen is still unknown. It has no much larger one-base neighbor in the sample; base qualities were not kept. Via the germline V gene, CDR1 is MNHEY and CDR2 SVGEGT. The CDR3 contains 16 residues, cysteine and phenylalanine counted. The DNA shown is the 48-base CDR3, in frame from base 1. V is cut back by 4 bases and J by 0 bases, with 3 bases in the junction unmatched. This specimen belongs to a study of blood T cell repertoires in COVID-19 (dated by TCRdb to 2018 to 2020). The study in broad terms: Samples from collaborators originated in the United States, Italy and Spain and spanned both the acute and convalescent phases of COVID-19. The prospective study material was composed of cDNA or gDNA derived from T cells, B-cell-depleted T cells, or PBMCs. Subjects who had been exposed to COVID-19, were actively infected with it, or had recovered from it provided the deeply sampled blood TCRbeta repertoires that made up the dataset. The repertoires were released in a freely available public database meant as a resource for research on the immune response to SARS-CoV-2. The samples were drawn from two sources: the first 160 participants of the ongoing ImmuneRACE study, and some 1,300 subjects contributed by 6 global collaborators. Sample metadata almost always included a de-identified subject ID, COVID-19 status, age in years and sex. Where HLA class I and class II types were available, the types were taken from metadata supplied by the sample provider, not from assay-based typing.

The collaborating institutions used their own protocols to collect whole blood in K2EDTA tubes. For TCRbeta analysis, collaborators shipped samples as frozen whole blood, isolated PBMCs, or DNA extracted from either of those sample types. The immunoSEQ Assay, a bias-controlled multiplex PCR, was used to amplify TCRbeta CDR3 regions from genomic DNA. In the source study's methods: Within the assay, amplification of reference gene primers was used to estimate how many nucleated cells each sample contained. To quantify the absolute abundance of each unique TCRbeta CDR3 rearrangement, sequence reads were collapsed and filtered. For each sample, productive Simpson clonality was calculated as the square root of Simpson's diversity index across productive rearrangements. This immuneACCESS table, as held by TCRdb, lists in-frame sequences with V and J called but not all clones. Of the missing ones, under half trace to an unresolved V gene in checked studies; the others have no known cause. V, J and clone size derive from that table, while D and trimming were established from the DNA sequence. This sample is represented by some 100,000 clones; approximately 80% of them were singletons. About 13% of the sample is held by the ten biggest clonotypes.

General study outcomes and caveats: The amount of clinical and demographic metadata varied by source and participant and was provided uncurated.

The material sequenced was peripheral blood. The sequence joins TRBV6-2 or TRBV6-3 to TRBJ2-7; TRBD2 agrees with 13 junctional bases. The TCR was taken from a human donor in a cohort sampled during active COVID-19. The CDR3 here reads CASSLRTSGGSYEQYF. The DNA is as follows: TGTGCCAGCAGTTTAAGGACTAGCGGGGGCTCCTACGAGCAGTACTTC.